This passage covers 20 T cell receptor beta chains from one sample sequenced in a study of OX40 agonist ivuxolimab in advanced cancers. The table came from immunoSEQ multiplex PCR; TCRdb's copy has only in-frame clones and leaves some out. The table has about 70,000 clones, 70% to 90% seen once. Sequenced here: CD4+ or CD8+ T cells sorted from blood, sampled in a trial of the OX40 agonist ivuxolimab. All receptors derive from an adult with an advanced solid tumor such as melanoma, head and neck, liver or kidney cancer.

The V gene is TRBV5-6, the J gene TRBJ2-7; 16 nucleotides match TRBD2. The CDR3 is 17 amino acids. CDR1 SGHDT and CDR2 YYEEEE come from the germline V gene. With 3 bases clipped from V and 0 bases from J, the junction kept 3 bases outside the gene matches. CDR3 region: CASSWGLAGGSSYEQYF. CDR3 nucleotide sequence: TGTGCCAGCAGCTGGGGACTAGCGGGAGGGAGCTCCTACGAGCAGTACTTC.

The chain couples TRBV5-4 to TRBJ2-7; D is unresolved. This CDR3 spans 13 amino acids. The V end was cut by 3 bases, the J end by 2 bases, with 9 bases between. The germline gives CDR1 SGHNT, CDR2 YYREEE (reference sequence). The CDR3 bases are TGTGCCAGCAGCTGGCTAGGAGCCTACGAGCAGTACTTC. It is translated as CASSWLGAYEQYF.

The genes are TRBV6-5 and TRBJ2-3; D is perhaps TRBD2 (5 bases). There are 15 residues in the CDR3. Germline assignment: CDR1 MNHEY and CDR2 SVGAGI. V lost 6 bases, J lost 0 bases, and 13 bases lay in between. The CDR3 sequence: CASRSRRTSTDTQYF. CDR3 bases: TGTGCCAGCAGGTCCCGGCGGACTAGCACAGATACGCAGTATTTT.

The V gene is TRBV30, the J gene TRBJ1-2; 7 nucleotides line up with TRBD1. Germline V CDR1 and CDR2: GTSNPN, SVGIG (reference sequence). The V and J ends lost 4 bases and 0 bases, in that order; junction bases with no gene match: 11. This CDR3 has 16 residues. Written as DNA, the CDR3 is TGTGCCTGGATCTTCGGGACAGCGATTACTAACTATGGCTACACCTTC. This gives the protein CAWIFGTAITNYGYTF.

The chain links TRBV16 to TRBJ2-7; a possible D gene is TRBD1 (6 bases). Germline V CDR1 and CDR2: KGHSY, FQNENV. Trimming stripped 0 bases from V and 2 bases from J, with 11 bases between. CDR3 length equals 15 residues. CDR3 in amino acids: CASSQSSNRAYEQYF. CDR3 nucleotide sequence: TGTGCCAGCAGCCAATCTTCTAACAGGGCCTACGAGCAGTACTTC.

The chain is built from TRBV5-4 and TRBJ2-3; D unclear. The ends were cut back, 0 bases at V and 3 bases at J, with 5 bases in the middle. Germline values: CDR1 SGHNT, CDR2 YYREEE (reference sequence). This CDR3 is built from 13 residues. The CDR3, as DNA: TGTGCCAGCAGCTTGGATCCTACAGATACGCAGTATTTT. Its protein is CASSLDPTDTQYF.

The chain couples TRBV30 to TRBJ2-6; D remains ambiguous. This CDR3 has 13 residues. The V gene lost 7 bases and the J gene lost 2 bases, with 9 bases spanning the gap. Germline-derived CDR1 and CDR2 are GTSNPN and SVGIG (reference sequence). DNA of the CDR3: TGTGCCTTCCCAATACCTGGGGCCAACGTCCTGACTTTC. Protein: CAFPIPGANVLTF.

The sample holds one count of this clone. This rearrangement joins TRBV5-1 to TRBJ2-5; no clear D. The CDR3 spans 12 residues. The germline gives CDR1 SGHRS, CDR2 YFSETQ. V dropped 2 bases and J dropped 3 bases, with 5 bases sitting between them. CDR3 nucleotides: TGCGCCAGCAGCTTACCAGAAGAGACCCAGTACTTC. Translation gives CASSLPEETQYF.

CDR3 amino acids: CASSTHLADYNEQFF. The CDR3 DNA reads TGTGCCAGCAGTACCCACCTAGCGGACTACAATGAGCAGTTCTTC. The V call is TRBV6-5, the J call TRBJ2-1, with 7 bases fitting TRBD2. V lost 5 bases to trimming and J lost 3 bases; unmatched junction nucleotides: 7. The CDR3 sequence is 15 residues long. Germline CDR1 is MNHEY and CDR2 is SVGAGI.

CDR3 sequence reads: CASSLADLYGYTF. Here the CDR3 DNA reads TGTGCCAGTAGCCTGGCTGATTTATATGGCTACACCTTC. The V gene is TRBV19, the J gene TRBJ1-2; D is undetermined. Trimming stripped 6 bases from V and 5 bases from J, with 13 bases between. The CDR3 has 13 amino acids. Per the germline V gene, CDR1 is LNHDA and CDR2 is SQIVND (reference sequence).

The chain combines TRBV7-2 with TRBJ1-2, with D unclear. The length of the CDR3 is 15 residues. Germline lookup yields CDR1 SGHTA and CDR2 FQGNSA. V lost 0 bases and J lost 3, with 11 bases in between. CDR3 region: CASSLATGFDYGYTF. CDR3 coding DNA: TGTGCCAGCAGCTTAGCGACGGGGTTCGACTATGGCTACACCTTC.

This chain joins TRBV2 and TRBJ2-7, with 13 bases that match TRBD2. CDR3 length: 14 residues. The J segment lost 2 bases and the V segment lost 8 bases, leaving 3 bases of the junction unmatched. The germline V gene has CDR1 SNHLY and CDR2 FYNNEI. The CDR3 DNA reads as TGTGCCAGCCGCGGGACTAGCGGGACCTACGAGCAGTACTTC. It codes for CASRGTSGTYEQYF.

The J gene is TRBJ1-2, the V gene TRBV11-3; D possibly corresponds to TRBD1 (6 bases). The CDR3 has 14 residues. Deletions cut 4 bases from V and 6 bases from J, with 15 bases between. CDR1 is SGHNT, CDR2 YENEEA, per germline. The CDR3 sequence is CASSSPTGANGYTF. The DNA for the CDR3 is TGTGCCAGCAGCTCTCCTACGGGGGCGAATGGCTACACCTTC.

The chain joins TRBV10-2 to TRBJ1-5, with TRBD1 matching over 11 bases. V lost 7 bases, J lost 6 bases, and 5 bases stayed unmatched. The CDR3 has 14 amino acids. In germline, CDR1 is WSHSY, CDR2 SAAADI. The CDR3, as DNA: TGCGCCAGCACGGACAGGGGGCTCGGTCAGCCCCAGCATTTT. It is translated as CASTDRGLGQPQHF.

The J gene is TRBJ2-1, the V gene TRBV18, with 7 bases matching TRBD1. Trimming removed 0 bases from V and 5 bases from J; junction bases left unmatched: 1. The CDR3 totals 14 residues. Germline V gives CDR1 KGHSH, CDR2 LQKENI. CDR3 sequence reads: CASSPPQGNNEQFF. The CDR3, as DNA: TGTGCCAGCTCACCACCACAGGGGAACAATGAGCAGTTCTTC.

The chain has TRBV19 and TRBJ1-2, with a possible D match to TRBD1 (5 bases). Trimming removed 1 base at V and 5 bases at J, with 14 bases between. Germline assignment: CDR1 LNHDA and CDR2 SQIVND (reference sequence). The CDR3 is made up of 15 amino acids. CDR3 bases: TGTGCCAGTAGTATAGGGGCCGGGACCGCTTATGGCTACACCTTC. This gives the protein CASSIGAGTAYGYTF.

J is TRBJ2-5 and V is TRBV10-1; D is unresolved. CDR1 and CDR2 from the germline V gene are WNHNN and SYGVQD (reference sequence). The CDR3 sequence is 13 residues long. V dropped 4 bases and J dropped 0 bases, with 6 bases sitting between them. CDR3 region: CASSVAYQETQYF. For the CDR3, the DNA is TGCGCCAGCAGTGTGGCATACCAAGAGACCCAGTACTTC.

The gene calls are TRBV7-2 and TRBJ2-5; 8 bases fit TRBD2. CDR3 size: 19 residues. Germline CDR1 SGHTA, CDR2 FQGNSA. Trimming cost V 5 bases and J 2 bases; bases outside gene matches: 19. The CDR3 sequence: CASSPRRGWVAGGQETQYF. CDR3 coding DNA: TGTGCCAGCAGCCCCCGGAGAGGGTGGGTGGCGGGGGGACAAGAGACCCAGTACTTC.

The chain joins TRBV19 to TRBJ1-1, with 7 nucleotides matching TRBD1. V lost 3 bases, J lost 2 bases, and 3 bases stayed unmatched. The CDR3 has 14 residues. CDR1 and CDR2 from the germline V gene are LNHDA and SQIVND (reference sequence). This chain's CDR3 is CASSMGTANTEAFF. In DNA, the CDR3 is TGTGCCAGTAGTATGGGGACAGCCAACACTGAAGCTTTCTTT.

The chain recombines TRBV6-5 with TRBJ1-2, with TRBD1 identical over 9 bases. This CDR3 region has 15 residues. The V and J ends lost 0 bases and 4 bases, in that order; junction bases with no gene match: 3. In germline, CDR1 is MNHEY, CDR2 SVGAGI. The CDR3 DNA reads as TGTGCCAGCAGTTACTCGGGGGGACAGGGCTATGGCTACACCTTC. It is translated as CASSYSGGQGYGYTF.